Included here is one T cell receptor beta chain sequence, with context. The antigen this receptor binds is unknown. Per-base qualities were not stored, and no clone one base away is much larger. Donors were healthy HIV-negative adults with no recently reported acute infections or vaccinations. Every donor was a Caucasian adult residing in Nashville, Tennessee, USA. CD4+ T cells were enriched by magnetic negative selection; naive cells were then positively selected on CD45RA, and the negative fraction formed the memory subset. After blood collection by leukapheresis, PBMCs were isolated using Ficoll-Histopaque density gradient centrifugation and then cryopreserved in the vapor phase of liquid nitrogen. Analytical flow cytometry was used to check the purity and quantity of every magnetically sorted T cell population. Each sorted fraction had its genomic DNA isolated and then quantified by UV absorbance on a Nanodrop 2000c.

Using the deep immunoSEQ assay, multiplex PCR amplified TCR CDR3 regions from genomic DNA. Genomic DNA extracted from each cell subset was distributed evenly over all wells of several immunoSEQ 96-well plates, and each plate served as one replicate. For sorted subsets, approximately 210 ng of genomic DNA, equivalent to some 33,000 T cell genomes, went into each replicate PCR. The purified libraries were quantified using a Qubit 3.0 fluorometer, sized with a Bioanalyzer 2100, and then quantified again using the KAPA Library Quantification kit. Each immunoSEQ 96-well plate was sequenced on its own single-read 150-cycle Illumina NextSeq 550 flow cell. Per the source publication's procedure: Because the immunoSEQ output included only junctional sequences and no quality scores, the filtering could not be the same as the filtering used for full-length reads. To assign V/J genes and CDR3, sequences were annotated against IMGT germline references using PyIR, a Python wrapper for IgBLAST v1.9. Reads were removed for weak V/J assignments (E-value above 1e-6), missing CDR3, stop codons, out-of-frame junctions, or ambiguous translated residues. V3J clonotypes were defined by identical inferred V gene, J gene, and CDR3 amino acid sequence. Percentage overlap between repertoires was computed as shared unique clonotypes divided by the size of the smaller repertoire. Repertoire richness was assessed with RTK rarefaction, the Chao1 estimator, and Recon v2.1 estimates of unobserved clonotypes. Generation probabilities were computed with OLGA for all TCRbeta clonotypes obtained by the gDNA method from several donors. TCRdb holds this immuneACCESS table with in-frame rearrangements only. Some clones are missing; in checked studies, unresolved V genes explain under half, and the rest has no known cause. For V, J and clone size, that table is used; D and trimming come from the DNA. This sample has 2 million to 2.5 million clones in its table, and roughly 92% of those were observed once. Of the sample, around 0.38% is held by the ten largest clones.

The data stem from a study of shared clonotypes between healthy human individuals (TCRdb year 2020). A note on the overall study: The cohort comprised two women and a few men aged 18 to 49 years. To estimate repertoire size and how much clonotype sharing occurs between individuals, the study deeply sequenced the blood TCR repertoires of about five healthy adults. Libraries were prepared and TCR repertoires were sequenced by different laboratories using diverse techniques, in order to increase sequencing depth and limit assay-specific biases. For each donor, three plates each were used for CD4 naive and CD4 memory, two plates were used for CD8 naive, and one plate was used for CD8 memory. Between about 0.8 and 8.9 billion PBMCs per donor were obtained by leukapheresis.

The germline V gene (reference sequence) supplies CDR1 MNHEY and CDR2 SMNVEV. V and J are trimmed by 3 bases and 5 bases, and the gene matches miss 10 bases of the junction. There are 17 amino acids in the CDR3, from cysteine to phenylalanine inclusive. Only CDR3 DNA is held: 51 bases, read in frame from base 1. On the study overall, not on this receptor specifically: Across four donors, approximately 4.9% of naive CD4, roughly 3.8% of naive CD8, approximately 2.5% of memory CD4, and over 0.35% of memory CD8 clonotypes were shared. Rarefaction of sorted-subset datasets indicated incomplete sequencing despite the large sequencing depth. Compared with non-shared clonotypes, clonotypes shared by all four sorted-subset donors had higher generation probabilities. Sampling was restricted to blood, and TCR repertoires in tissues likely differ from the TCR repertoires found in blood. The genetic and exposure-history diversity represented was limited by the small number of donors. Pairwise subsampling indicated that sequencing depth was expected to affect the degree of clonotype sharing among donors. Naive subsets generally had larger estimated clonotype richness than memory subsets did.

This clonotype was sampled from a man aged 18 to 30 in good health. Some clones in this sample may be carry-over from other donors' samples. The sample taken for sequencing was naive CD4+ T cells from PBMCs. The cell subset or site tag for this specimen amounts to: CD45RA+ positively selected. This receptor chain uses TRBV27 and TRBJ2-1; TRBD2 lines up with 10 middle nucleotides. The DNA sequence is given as TGTGCCAGCAGTTTCTTCGGGGGGAGCGGGAGGGACAATGAGCAGTTCTTC. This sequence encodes CASSFFGGSGRDNEQFF.